Here is one TCR beta chain with its context. Its specificity is not known. This CDR3 is also generated by other DNA sequences in the sample. The data were produced by immunoSEQ multiplex PCR, yet TCRdb's version contains in-frame clones alone and is incomplete. Among about 680,000 clones listed, 80% to 90% were seen once. The record originates from a study of Ad26.COV2.S vaccination and SARS-CoV-2 variants. Background on the study: Within the COV1001 Ad26.COV2.S trial arm, the donor was enrolled.

V was cut by 0 bases and J by 1 base, with 5 bases left in between. The CDR3 contains 14 residues. Germline CDR1 SGHRS, CDR2 YFSETQ. Study findings and constraints: Following vaccination, spike-specific CD8+ and CD4+ T cell responses reportedly exhibited substantial breadth. Researchers reported similar non-spike TCR breadth in vaccine and placebo recipients.

Stated treatment: approximately 18 received Ad26.COV2.S at low or high dose, single or two shots; five or six received placebo; per-sample allocation not given. Sampling happened 63 days after the first vaccine or placebo injection. The sample was peripheral blood, taken in a trial of Ad26.COV2.S vaccine versus placebo. The V gene is TRBV5-1, the J gene TRBJ1-3, with D unresolved. The sequence derives from a person aged 18-65 years who received the Ad26.COV2.S COVID-19 vaccine or a placebo. CDR3 DNA: TGCGCCAGCAGCTTGGGGACTTCTGGAAACACCATATATTTT. Its protein is CASSLGTSGNTIYF.